Below, 24 T cell receptor beta chains from the same sample are listed, as sequenced in a study of low-dose radiotherapy and immunotherapy resistance in tumors. Specified time point: after trial treatment. The sample's treatment: LDRT plus nivolumab, ipilimumab, low-dose cyclophosphamide and aspirin (RACIN trial). First-strand cDNA relied on TRAV- and TRBV-specific primers spanning alpha and beta chains. The PCR that amplified TCRs ran for around 21 cycles, relying on a constant-region primer and a V-primer adapter. MiXCR, run by TCRdb on the reads, gives a single entry per CDR3 protein. The table lists some 94,000 distinct CDR3 sequences, 20% to 25% of them singletons, with 9.5% to 15% in the top ten. This specimen consisted of PBMCs, obtained after low-dose radiotherapy plus immunotherapy. The receptor set was obtained from a female donor with ovarian cancer.

This clonotype has at least ten counts. This chain joins TRBV12-3 or TRBV12-4 and TRBJ1-1; TRBD1 aligns across 7 bases. The CDR3 contains 14 residues. V gave up 2 bases and J gave up 3 bases; unmatched junction bases: 3. DNA for the CDR3: TGTGCCAGCAGTTTAAGGGGGACAGACACTGAAGCTTTCTTT. This sequence encodes CASSLRGTDTEAFF.

This clonotype was picked up many times. The rearrangement uses TRBV7-2 and TRBJ2-2; possibly TRBD1 for D (6 bases). Germline V gene sequence: CDR1 SGHTA, CDR2 FQGNSA. This CDR3 contains 14 residues. V gave up 3 bases and J gave up 4 bases, with 9 bases separating them. The CDR3 loop is CASSFRRGTGELFF. DNA for the CDR3: TGTGCCAGCAGCTTCCGCAGGGGCACCGGGGAGCTGTTTTTT.

This clonotype was seen at least ten times. The chain couples TRBV20-1 to TRBJ2-1; 12 nucleotides align to TRBD2. CDR3 length: 14 residues. Per the germline V gene, CDR1 is DFQATT and CDR2 is SNEGSKA (reference sequence). V trimming: 5 bases; J trimming: 9 bases; junction bases outside the gene matches: 8. The CDR3 loop is CSAELAGGPGEQFF. CDR3 sequence (DNA): TGCAGTGCTGAGCTAGCGGGAGGGCCAGGTGAGCAGTTCTTC.

In this sample, this clonotype turned up many times. This rearrangement joins TRBV20-1 to TRBJ1-1; no reliable D call. Germline V CDR1 and CDR2: DFQATT, SNEGSKA (reference sequence). The CDR3 consists of 15 residues. Trimming took off 0 bases at V and 1 base at J, with 12 bases between the two ends. CDR3 bases: TGCAGTGCTAGAGATCGGACTCTCCAGAACACTGAAGCTTTCTTT. Protein product: CSARDRTLQNTEAFF.

This clonotype showed up many times. The rearrangement links TRBV29-1 to TRBJ2-1, with D possibly called TRBD1 or TRBD2 (5 bases each). The CDR3 loop spans 13 amino acids. The ends were cut back, 6 bases at V and 5 bases at J, with 14 bases in the middle. The germline V gene has CDR1 SQVTM and CDR2 ANQGSEA. The CDR3 region has the DNA TGCAGCGTGACCGGGACGGCAGACAATGAGCAGTTCTTC. It encodes CSVTGTADNEQFF.

Ten or more counts support this clonotype. V usage is TRBV5-1 and J usage is TRBJ2-3, with 7 bases identical to TRBD2. The CDR3 consists of 13 residues. The germline gives CDR1 SGHRS, CDR2 YFSETQ. After removal of 4 bases from V and 6 bases from J, the junction contained 5 bases not matched to a gene. CDR3 protein: CASSGTSVDTQYF. The DNA of the CDR3 is TGCGCCAGCAGCGGAACTAGCGTGGATACGCAGTATTTT.

This clonotype has just one count. A far bigger clonotype differs at one base, so this is likely a read error. The chain joins TRBV5-1 to TRBJ2-5; TRBD2 matches at 9 bases. The CDR3 extends over 15 amino acids. CDR1 and CDR2 from the germline V gene are SGHRS and YFSETQ. V was pared by 1 base and J by 11 bases, with 12 bases of the junction left unmatched. The CDR3, as DNA: TGCGCCAGCAGCTTGCCCAGCGGGGGGTCCAATGAGCAGTACTTC. Residues: CASSLPSGGSNEQYF.

This clonotype was counted ten times or more. One end of the junction is discordant with germline, which a read error may explain. This sequence joins TRBV7-2 and TRBJ2-2; no reliable D call. The CDR3 contains 13 residues. Germline CDR1 SGHTA, CDR2 FQGNSA. Here the CDR3 DNA reads TGTGCTAGCAACAACTTGAACACCGGGGAGCTGTTTTTT. Its protein is CASNNLNTGELFF.

This clonotype came up many times. The V and J genes are TRBV6-6 and TRBJ2-1; 10 nucleotides agree with TRBD2. Germline CDR1 and CDR2: MNHNY and SVGAGI (reference sequence). V was clipped by 0 bases and J by 0 bases; unmatched bases: 14. This CDR3 is built from 21 residues. CDR3 residues: CASSYSKRSSGGTSSYNEQFF. CDR3 coding DNA: TGTGCCAGCAGTTACTCGAAAAGGTCTAGCGGGGGCACCAGCTCCTACAATGAGCAGTTCTTC.

The chain uses TRBV4-1 and TRBJ2-7; 11 bases align to TRBD2. This CDR3 contains 20 residues. Germline V gene data show CDR1 as MGHRA and CDR2 as YSYEKL. Trimming cost V 2 bases and J 0 bases; bases outside gene matches: 15. DNA of the CDR3: TGCGCCAGCAGCCAATCACGGGGGCCTAGCGGGGGGCCTAGCTCCTACGAGCAGTACTTC. It yields the protein CASSQSRGPSGGPSSYEQYF.

V usage is TRBV30 and J usage is TRBJ2-2; 11 nucleotides align to TRBD1. This CDR3 has 13 residues. Germline CDR1 reads GTSNPN; CDR2 reads SVGIG (reference sequence). This CDR3 reads CAWDRGLSGELFF. The CDR3 bases are TGTGCTTGGGACAGGGGGTTGAGTGGGGAGCTGTTTTTT.

This clonotype came up many times. The rearrangement joins TRBV20-1 to TRBJ2-1; 11 bases match TRBD2. CDR1 and CDR2 from the germline V gene are DFQATT and SNEGSKA (reference sequence). The CDR3 is 17 residues long. V lost 1 base, J lost 4 bases, and 9 bases stayed unmatched. The CDR3, as DNA: TGCAGTGCTAGAGCCATGGGACTAGCGGTCGCTTACAATGAGCAGTTCTTC. The encoded protein is CSARAMGLAVAYNEQFF.

This clonotype was detected many times. The chain recombines TRBV7-2 with TRBJ2-5, with D perhaps matching TRBD2 (7 bases). The germline CDR1 and CDR2 sequences are SGHTA and FQGNSA. The CDR3 sequence is 14 residues long. Trimming shortened V by 8 bases and J by 1 base, and 14 bases separated the two germline ends. As DNA, the CDR3 is TGTGCCAGCTGTGGGGGGGCGGGCCAAGAGACCCAGTACTTC. Translation gives CASCGGAGQETQYF.

This clonotype was detected many times. The chain couples TRBV5-1 to TRBJ1-1; 10 bases line up with TRBD1. This CDR3 contains 15 residues. Trimming took 3 bases from V and 8 from J; bases not matched to a gene: 10. CDR1 and CDR2 (germline): SGHRS, YFSETQ. CDR3 amino acids: CASSWDRGLGSEAFF. The CDR3 DNA follows: TGCGCCAGCAGCTGGGACAGGGGATTAGGGTCGGAAGCTTTCTTT.

This clonotype was seen many times. The chain links TRBV11-3 to TRBJ2-1; TRBD1 matches at 7 bases. Germline V CDR1 and CDR2: SGHNT, YENEEA. This CDR3 has 13 residues. Trimming took 1 base from V and 15 from J; bases not matched to a gene: 9. As DNA, the CDR3 is TGTGCCAGCAGCTTAGGGGACAGTTCTAATAGGTTCTTC. Its protein is CASSLGDSSNRFF. The variable domain in full, with the rest retrieved from reference TRBV11-3 and TRBJ2-1, is EAGVVQSPRYKIIEKKQPVAFWCNPISGHNTLYWYLQNLGQGPELLIRYENEEAVDDSQLPKDRFSAERLKGVDSTLKIQPAELGDSAVYLCASSLGDSSNRFFGPGTRLTVL.

The sample holds many counts of this clonotype. This chain uses TRBV10-3 with TRBJ1-1; the match to TRBD1 covers 12 bases. Per the germline V gene, CDR1 is ENHRY and CDR2 is SYGVKD. V shed 6 bases and J 2 bases; nucleotides not matched to a gene: 4. This CDR3 region has 15 residues. DNA of the CDR3: TGTGCCATCAGAGCCGGGACAGGGGGCAACACTGAAGCTTTCTTT. Protein product: CAIRAGTGGNTEAFF.

This clonotype was seen more than once but under ten times. A far larger clone lies a single base away; this is likely a read error. V gene TRBV5-1 combines with J gene TRBJ2-1; 11 bases fit TRBD2. The germline CDR1 and CDR2 sequences are SGHRS and YFSETQ. The CDR3 extends over 15 amino acids. The J segment lost 10 bases and the V segment lost 5 bases, leaving 11 bases of the junction unmatched. CDR3 DNA: TGCGCCAGCAGTCTTACTAGCGGGAGAGTCCACGAGCAGTTCTTC. Translated: CASSLTSGRVHEQFF.

This clonotype was detected ten times or more. The genes are TRBV12-3 or TRBV12-4 and TRBJ1-1; D not certain. V was pared by 0 bases and J by 6 bases, with 2 bases between. CDR3 size: 11 residues. CDR3 bases: TGTGCCAGCAGTTTAGCGGCTGAAGCTTTCTTT. Its protein is CASSLAAEAFF.

In its sample, this clonotype was seen a few times. The rearrangement links TRBV29-1 to TRBJ2-7; D not certain. CDR1 and CDR2 (germline): SQVTM, ANQGSEA. The CDR3 contains 11 residues. V dropped 5 bases and J dropped 0 bases, with 5 bases sitting between them. For the CDR3, the DNA is TGCAGCGTTCAATACTCCTACGAGCAGTACTTC. This translates into CSVQYSYEQYF.

This clonotype came up many times. The rearrangement joins TRBV5-1 to TRBJ2-1; 7 bases map to TRBD1. The CDR3 length is 14 residues. V was pared by 0 bases and J by 3 bases, with 0 bases of the junction left unmatched. Germline lookup yields CDR1 SGHRS and CDR2 YFSETQ. In DNA, the CDR3 is TGCGCCAGCAGCTTGGGACAGGGCTACAATGAGCAGTTCTTC. This encodes CASSLGQGYNEQFF.

This clonotype has a count of ten or more. The gene calls are TRBV7-2 and TRBJ2-1; TRBD2 matches 11 bases. The CDR3 length is 16 residues. Germline V gene data show CDR1 as SGHTA and CDR2 as FQGNSA. V dropped 1 base and J dropped 9; count of bases not matched to a gene: 8. The CDR3 bases are TGTGCCAGCAGCTTAGATTTAGCGGGGGGGCGAGGTGAGCAGTTCTTC. It is translated as CASSLDLAGGRGEQFF.

In this sample, this clonotype turned up a few times. CDR3 residues: CASSLPGKGEQFF. CDR3 DNA sequence: TGTGCCAGCAGCTTGCCCGGAAAAGGGGAGCAGTTCTTC. The V call is TRBV7-9, the J call TRBJ2-1, with D hard to call. The V gene's germline CDR1 is SEHNR and CDR2 FQNEAQ (reference sequence). The CDR3 extends over 13 amino acids. Trimming cost V 3 bases and J 10 bases, with 13 bases left between them. Filled out from reference TRBV7-9 and TRBJ2-1, the complete variable domain reads DTGVSQNPRHKITKRGQNVTFRCDPISEHNRLYWYRQTLGQGPEFLTYFQNEAQLEKSRLLSDRFSAERPKGSFSTLEIQRTEQGDSAMYLCASSLPGKGEQFFGPGTRLTVL.

This clonotype qualifies as medium-sized. The chain has TRBV28 and TRBJ2-7; 9 positions agree with TRBD1. The length of the CDR3 is 17 residues. V was pared by 2 bases and J by 4 bases, with 12 bases of the junction left unmatched. Germline V gene sequence: CDR1 MDHEN, CDR2 SYDVKM. This CDR3 reads CASSLAGQGFGAYEQYF. The CDR3 DNA sequence: TGTGCCAGCAGTTTAGCAGGACAGGGGTTTGGGGCTTACGAGCAGTACTTC.

This clonotype occurred many times. V usage is TRBV19 and J usage is TRBJ1-5; D remains ambiguous. V shed 6 bases and J shed 5 bases, with 23 bases lying between them. There are 17 residues in the CDR3. From germline, CDR1 is LNHDA and CDR2 SQIVND (reference sequence). For the CDR3, the DNA is TGTGCCAGTAGCCATACATCTCGACAAATCCCCGATCAGCCCCAGCATTTT. Protein: CASSHTSRQIPDQPQHF. The full variable domain, rest sourced from reference TRBV19 and TRBJ1-5, is DGGITQSPKYLFRKEGQNVTLSCEQNLNHDAMYWYRQDPGQGLRLIYYSQIVNDFQKGDIAEGYSVSREKKESFPLTVTSAQKNPTAFYLCASSHTSRQIPDQPQHFGDGTRLSIL.